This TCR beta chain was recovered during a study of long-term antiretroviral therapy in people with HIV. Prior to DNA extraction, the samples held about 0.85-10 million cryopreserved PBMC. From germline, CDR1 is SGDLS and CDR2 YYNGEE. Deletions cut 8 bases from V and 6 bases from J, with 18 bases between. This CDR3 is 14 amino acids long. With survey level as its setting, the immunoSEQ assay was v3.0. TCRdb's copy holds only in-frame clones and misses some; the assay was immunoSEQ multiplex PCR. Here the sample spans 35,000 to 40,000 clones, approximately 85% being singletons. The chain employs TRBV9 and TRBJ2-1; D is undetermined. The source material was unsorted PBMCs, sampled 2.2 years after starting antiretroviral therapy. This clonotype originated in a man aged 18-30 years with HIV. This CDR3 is CASRRAPGFNEQFF. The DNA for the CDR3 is TGTGCCAGTCGACGGGCCCCAGGTTTCAATGAGCAGTTCTTC.